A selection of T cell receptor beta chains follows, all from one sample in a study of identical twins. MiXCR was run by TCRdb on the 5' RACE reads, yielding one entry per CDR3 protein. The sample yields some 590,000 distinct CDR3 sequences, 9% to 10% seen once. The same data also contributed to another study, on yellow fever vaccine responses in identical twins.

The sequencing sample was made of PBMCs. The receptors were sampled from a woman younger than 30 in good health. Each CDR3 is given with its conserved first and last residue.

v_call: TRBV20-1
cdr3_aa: CSASLGEQYF

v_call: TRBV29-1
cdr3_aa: CTLPCRSSYEQYF

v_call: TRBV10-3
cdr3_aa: CAISQLAGTTGELFF

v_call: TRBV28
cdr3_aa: CASSPELAGGGDTQYF

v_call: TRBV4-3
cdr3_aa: CASSQASGNTGELFF

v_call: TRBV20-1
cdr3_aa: CSALPLELADNEQFF

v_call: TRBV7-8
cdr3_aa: CASSEGRPYSYEQYF

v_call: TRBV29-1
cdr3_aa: CSVERTSGSYEQYF

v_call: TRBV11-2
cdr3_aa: CASSRTTSGGPTAYNEQFF

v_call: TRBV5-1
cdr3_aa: CASRNPLATLNEQFF

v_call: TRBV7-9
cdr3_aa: CASSLAAGDEQYF

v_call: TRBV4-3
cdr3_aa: CASSQGHPGLAGYNEQFF

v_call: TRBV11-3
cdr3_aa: CASSYSGGDAYNEQFF

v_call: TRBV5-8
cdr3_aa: CASVGRAAYNEQFF

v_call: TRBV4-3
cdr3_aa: CASSQEGGADTQYF

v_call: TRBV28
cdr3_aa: CASSNSGEETQYF

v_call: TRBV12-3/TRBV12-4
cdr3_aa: CASSLEAGSTGELFF

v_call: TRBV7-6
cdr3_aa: CASSLTGFNTEAFF

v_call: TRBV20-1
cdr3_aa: CSARLAGGSLGTDTQYF

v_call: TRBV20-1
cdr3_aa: CSARRQVYYEQYF

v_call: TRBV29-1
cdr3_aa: CSVWTASSYNEQFF

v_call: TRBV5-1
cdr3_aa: CASSFHTSGGVSYEQYF

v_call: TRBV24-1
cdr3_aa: CATSVPTGELFF

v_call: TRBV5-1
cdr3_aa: CASSLEGLAYEQYF

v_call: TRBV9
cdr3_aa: CASSPYPAGQGTTNEKLFF

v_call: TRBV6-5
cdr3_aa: CASSTTGGGSYGYTF

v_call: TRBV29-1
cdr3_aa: CSVVGQEVNQPQHF

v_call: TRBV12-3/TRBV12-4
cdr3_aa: CASRSDGSSYNEQFF

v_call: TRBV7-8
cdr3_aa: CASNFNIREEYEQYF

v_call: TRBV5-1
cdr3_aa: CASSLPGTTQYF

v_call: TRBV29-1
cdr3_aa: CSVADLEKLFF

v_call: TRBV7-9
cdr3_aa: CASSLSGAGGAEQFF